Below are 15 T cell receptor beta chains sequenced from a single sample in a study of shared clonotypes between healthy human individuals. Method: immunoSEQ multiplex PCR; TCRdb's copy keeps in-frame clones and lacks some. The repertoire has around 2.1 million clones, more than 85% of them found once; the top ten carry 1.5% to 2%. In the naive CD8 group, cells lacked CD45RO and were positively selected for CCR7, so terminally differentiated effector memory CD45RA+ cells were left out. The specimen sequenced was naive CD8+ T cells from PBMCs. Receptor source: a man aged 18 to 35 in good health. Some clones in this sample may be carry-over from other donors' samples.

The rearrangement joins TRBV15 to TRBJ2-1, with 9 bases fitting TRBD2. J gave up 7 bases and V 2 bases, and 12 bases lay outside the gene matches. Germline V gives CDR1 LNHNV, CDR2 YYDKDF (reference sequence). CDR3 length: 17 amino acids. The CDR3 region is CATSRTLAGEMGNEQFF. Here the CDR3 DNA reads TGTGCCACCAGCAGAACCTTAGCGGGAGAGATGGGGAATGAGCAGTTCTTC.

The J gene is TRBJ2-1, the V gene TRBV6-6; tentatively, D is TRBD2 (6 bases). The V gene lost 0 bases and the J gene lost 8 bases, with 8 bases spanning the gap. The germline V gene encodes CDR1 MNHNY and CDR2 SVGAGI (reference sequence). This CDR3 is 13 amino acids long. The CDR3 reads CASSYSRDYEQFF. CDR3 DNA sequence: TGTGCCAGCAGTTACTCGAGGGACTATGAGCAGTTCTTC.

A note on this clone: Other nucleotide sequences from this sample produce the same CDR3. CDR3: CASSTRTVQETQYF. The CDR3 region has the DNA TGTGCCAGTAGTACCCGGACGGTCCAAGAGACCCAGTACTTC. The V call is TRBV19, the J call TRBJ2-5; unclear D gene. V shed 4 bases and J shed 1 base, with 10 bases lying between them. The CDR3 covers 14 residues. Germline CDR1 is LNHDA and CDR2 is SQIVND (reference sequence).

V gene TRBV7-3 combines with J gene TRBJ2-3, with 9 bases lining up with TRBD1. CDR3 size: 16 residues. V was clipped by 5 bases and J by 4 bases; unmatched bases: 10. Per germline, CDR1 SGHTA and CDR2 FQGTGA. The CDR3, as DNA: TGTGCCAGCAGCCCAATAAAGGGACAGGGTCCAGATACGCAGTATTTT. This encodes CASSPIKGQGPDTQYF.

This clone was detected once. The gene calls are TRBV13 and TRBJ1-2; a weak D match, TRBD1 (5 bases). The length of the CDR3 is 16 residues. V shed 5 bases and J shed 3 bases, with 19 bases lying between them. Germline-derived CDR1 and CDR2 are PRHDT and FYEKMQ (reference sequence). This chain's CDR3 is CASSPPSQGPYYGYTF. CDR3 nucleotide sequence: TGTGCCAGCAGCCCTCCTTCTCAGGGCCCGTACTATGGCTACACCTTC.

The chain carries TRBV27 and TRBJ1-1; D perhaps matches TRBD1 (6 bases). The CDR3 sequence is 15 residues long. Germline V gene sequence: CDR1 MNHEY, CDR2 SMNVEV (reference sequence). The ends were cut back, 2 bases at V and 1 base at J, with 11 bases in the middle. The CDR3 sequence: CASSLGGATNTEAFF. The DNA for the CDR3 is TGTGCCAGCAGTTTAGGGGGCGCGACGAACACTGAAGCTTTCTTT.

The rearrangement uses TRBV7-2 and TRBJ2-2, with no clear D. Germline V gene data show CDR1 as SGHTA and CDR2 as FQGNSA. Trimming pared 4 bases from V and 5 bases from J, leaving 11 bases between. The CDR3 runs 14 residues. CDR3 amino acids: CASSYKAGTGELFF. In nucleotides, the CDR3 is TGTGCCAGCAGCTACAAAGCAGGAACCGGGGAGCTGTTTTTT. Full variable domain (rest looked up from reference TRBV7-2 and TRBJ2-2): GAGVSQSPSNKVTEKGKDVELRCDPISGHTALYWYRQSLGQGLEFLIYFQGNSAPDKSGLPSDRFSAERTGGSVSTLTIQRTQQEDSAVYLCASSYKAGTGELFFGEGSRLTVL.

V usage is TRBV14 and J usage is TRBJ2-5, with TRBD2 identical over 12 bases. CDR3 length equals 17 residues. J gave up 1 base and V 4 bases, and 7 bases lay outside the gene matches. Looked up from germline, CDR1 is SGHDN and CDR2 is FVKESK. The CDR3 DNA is TGTGCCAGCAGCCCACGGACTAGCGGGGACTTCCAAGAGACCCAGTACTTC. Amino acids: CASSPRTSGDFQETQYF.

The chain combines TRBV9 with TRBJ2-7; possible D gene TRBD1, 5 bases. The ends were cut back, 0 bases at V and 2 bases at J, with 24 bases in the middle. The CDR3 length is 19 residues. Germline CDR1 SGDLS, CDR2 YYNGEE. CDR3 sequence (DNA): TGTGCCAGCAGCGTAGCTGTTGTGACAGAGAGACCTTCTGCCTACGAGCAGTACTTC. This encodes CASSVAVVTERPSAYEQYF.

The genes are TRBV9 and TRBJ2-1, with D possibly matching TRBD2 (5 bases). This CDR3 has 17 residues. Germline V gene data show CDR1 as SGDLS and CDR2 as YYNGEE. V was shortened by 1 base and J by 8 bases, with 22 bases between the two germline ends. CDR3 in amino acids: CASSVNPGVVEEDEQFF. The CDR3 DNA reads TGTGCCAGCAGCGTAAACCCCGGGGTAGTCGAGGAGGATGAGCAGTTCTTC.

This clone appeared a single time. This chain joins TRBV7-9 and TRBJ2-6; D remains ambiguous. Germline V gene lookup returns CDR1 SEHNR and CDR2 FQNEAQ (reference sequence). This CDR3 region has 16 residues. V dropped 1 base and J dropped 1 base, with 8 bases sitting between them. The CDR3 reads CASSLVSPSGANVLTF. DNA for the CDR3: TGTGCCAGCAGCTTAGTCAGCCCTTCTGGGGCCAACGTCCTGACTTTC.

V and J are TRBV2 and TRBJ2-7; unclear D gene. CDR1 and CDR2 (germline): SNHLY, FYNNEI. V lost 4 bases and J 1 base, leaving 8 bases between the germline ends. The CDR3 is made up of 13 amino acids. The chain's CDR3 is CASSVTESYEQYF. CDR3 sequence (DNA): TGTGCCAGCAGTGTAACGGAATCCTACGAGCAGTACTTC.

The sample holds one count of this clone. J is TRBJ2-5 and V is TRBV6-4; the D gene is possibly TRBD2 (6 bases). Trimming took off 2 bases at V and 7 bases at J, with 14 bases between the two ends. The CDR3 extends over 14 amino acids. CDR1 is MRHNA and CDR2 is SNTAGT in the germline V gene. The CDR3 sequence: CASSDKTSPLTQYF. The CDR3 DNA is TGTGCCAGCAGTGACAAAACTAGCCCGCTGACCCAGTACTTC.

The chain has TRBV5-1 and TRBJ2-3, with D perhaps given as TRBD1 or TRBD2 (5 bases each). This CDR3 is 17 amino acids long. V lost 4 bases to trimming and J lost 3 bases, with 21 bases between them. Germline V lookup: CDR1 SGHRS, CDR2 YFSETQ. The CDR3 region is CASSPTTSGHATDTQYF. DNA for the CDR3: TGCGCCAGCAGCCCCACCACGAGCGGACATGCGACAGATACGCAGTATTTT.

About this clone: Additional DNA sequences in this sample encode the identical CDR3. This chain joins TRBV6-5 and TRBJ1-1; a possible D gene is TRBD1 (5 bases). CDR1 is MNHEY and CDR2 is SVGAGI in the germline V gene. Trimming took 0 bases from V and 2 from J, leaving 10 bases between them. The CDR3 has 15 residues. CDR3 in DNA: TGTGCCAGCAGTTACTCGAGGACATCAAACACTGAAGCTTTCTTT. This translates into CASSYSRTSNTEAFF.